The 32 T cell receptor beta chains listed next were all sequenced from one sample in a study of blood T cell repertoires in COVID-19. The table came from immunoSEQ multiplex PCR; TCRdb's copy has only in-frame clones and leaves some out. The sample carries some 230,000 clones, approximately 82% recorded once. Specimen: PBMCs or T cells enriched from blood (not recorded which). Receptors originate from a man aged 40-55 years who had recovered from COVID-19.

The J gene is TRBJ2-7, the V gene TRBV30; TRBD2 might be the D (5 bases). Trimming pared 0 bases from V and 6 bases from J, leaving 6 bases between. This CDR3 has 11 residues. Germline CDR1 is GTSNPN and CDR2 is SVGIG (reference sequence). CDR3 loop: CAWSVGGEQYF. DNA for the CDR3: TGTGCCTGGAGTGTCGGAGGCGAGCAGTACTTC.

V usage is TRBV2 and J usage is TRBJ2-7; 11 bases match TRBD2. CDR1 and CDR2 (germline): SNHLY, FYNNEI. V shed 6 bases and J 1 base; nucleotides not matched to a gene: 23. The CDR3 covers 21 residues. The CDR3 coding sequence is TGTGCCAGCAGGGAACCCAATCGGCGGCTAGCGGGAGGCTCCCTATCCTACGAGCAGTACTTC. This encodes CASREPNRRLAGGSLSYEQYF.

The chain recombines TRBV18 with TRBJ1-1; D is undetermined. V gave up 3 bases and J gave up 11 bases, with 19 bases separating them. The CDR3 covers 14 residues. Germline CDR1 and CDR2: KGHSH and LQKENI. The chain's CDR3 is CASSPGSSRWEAFF. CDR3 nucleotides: TGTGCCAGCTCACCGGGGTCTAGCCGATGGGAGGCTTTCTTT.

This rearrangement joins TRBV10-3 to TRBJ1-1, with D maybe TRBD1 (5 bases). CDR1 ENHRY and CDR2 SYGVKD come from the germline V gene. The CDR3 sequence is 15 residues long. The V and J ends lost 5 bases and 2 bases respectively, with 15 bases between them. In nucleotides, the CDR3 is TGTGCCATCAGTTCGACAGCCGCTATCAACACTGAAGCTTTCTTT. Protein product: CAISSTAAINTEAFF.

The CDR3 DNA is TGCAGCGTTGAACCACCCGAGCGGGATGAGCAGTTCTTC. Its translation: CSVEPPERDEQFF. The chain employs TRBV29-1 and TRBJ2-1, with D possibly TRBD2 on 6 matching bases. This CDR3 contains 13 residues. Germline V gene data show CDR1 as SQVTM and CDR2 as ANQGSEA. V shed 2 bases and J shed 8 bases, with 13 bases lying between them.

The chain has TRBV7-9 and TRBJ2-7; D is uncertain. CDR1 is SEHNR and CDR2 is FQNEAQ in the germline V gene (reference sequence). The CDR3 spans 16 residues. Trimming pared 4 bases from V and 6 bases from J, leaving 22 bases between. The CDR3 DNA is TGTGCCAGCAGCTCCGGTGTGCGGCCGGGTCAAGGCGAGCAGTACTTC. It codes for CASSSGVRPGQGEQYF.

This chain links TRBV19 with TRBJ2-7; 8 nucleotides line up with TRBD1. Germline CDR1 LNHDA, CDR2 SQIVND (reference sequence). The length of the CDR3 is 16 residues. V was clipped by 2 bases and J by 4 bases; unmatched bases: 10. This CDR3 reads CASSISAGGPQYEQYF. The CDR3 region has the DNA TGTGCCAGTAGTATATCGGCAGGGGGCCCCCAGTACGAGCAGTACTTC.

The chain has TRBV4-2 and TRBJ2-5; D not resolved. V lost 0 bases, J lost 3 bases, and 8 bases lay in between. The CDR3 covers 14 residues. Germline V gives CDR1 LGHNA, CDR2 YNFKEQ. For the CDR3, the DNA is TGTGCCAGCAGCCAAGAAGTCCGAGAAGAGACCCAGTACTTC. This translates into CASSQEVREETQYF.

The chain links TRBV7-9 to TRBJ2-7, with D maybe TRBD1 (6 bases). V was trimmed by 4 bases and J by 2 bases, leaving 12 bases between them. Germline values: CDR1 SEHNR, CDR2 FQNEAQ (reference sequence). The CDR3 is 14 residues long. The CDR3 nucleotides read TGTGCCAGCAGCTCAGGGGTCCTGACCTACGAGCAGTACTTC. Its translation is CASSSGVLTYEQYF. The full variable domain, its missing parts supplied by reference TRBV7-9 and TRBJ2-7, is DTGVSQNPRHKITKRGQNVTFRCDPISEHNRLYWYRQTLGQGPEFLTYFQNEAQLEKSRLLSDRFSAERPKGSFSTLEIQRTEQGDSAMYLCASSSGVLTYEQYFGPGTRLTVT.

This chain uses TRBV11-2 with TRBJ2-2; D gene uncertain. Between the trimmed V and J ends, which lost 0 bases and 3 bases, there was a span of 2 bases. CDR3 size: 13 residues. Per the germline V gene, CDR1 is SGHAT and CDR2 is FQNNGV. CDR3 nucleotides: TGTGCCAGCAGCTTAGACTACACCGGGGAGCTGTTTTTT. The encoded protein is CASSLDYTGELFF.

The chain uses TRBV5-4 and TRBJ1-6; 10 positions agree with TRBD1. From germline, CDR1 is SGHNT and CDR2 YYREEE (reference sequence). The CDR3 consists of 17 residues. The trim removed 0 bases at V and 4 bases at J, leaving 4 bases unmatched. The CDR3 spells CASSLAGQGGYNSPLHF. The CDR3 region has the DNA TGTGCCAGCAGCTTGGCAGGACAGGGGGGATATAATTCACCCCTCCACTTT.

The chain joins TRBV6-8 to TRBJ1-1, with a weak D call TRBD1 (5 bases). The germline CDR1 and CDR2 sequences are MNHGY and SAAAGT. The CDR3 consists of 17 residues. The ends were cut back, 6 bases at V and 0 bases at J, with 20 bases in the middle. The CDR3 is CASRVKIGGRLNTEAFF. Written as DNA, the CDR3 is TGTGCCAGCAGGGTTAAAATTGGGGGGAGACTGAACACTGAAGCTTTCTTT.

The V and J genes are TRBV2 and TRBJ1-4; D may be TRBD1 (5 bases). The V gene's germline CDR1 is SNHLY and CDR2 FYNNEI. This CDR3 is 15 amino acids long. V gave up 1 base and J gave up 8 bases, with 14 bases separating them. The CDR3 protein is CASSEERGGIEKLFF. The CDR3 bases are TGTGCCAGCAGTGAAGAGCGGGGGGGGATCGAAAAACTGTTTTTT.

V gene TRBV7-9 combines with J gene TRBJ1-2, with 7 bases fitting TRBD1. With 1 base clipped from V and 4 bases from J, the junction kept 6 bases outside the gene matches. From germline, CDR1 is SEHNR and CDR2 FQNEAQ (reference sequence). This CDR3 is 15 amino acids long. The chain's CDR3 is CASSLGQGRTYGYTF. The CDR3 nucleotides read TGTGCCAGCAGCTTAGGACAGGGACGAACCTATGGCTACACCTTC.

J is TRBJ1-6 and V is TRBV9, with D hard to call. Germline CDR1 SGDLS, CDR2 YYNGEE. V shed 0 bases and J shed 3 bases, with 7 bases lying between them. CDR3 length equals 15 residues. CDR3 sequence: CASSVGGYYNSPLHF. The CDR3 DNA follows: TGTGCCAGCAGCGTAGGAGGGTACTATAATTCACCCCTCCACTTT.

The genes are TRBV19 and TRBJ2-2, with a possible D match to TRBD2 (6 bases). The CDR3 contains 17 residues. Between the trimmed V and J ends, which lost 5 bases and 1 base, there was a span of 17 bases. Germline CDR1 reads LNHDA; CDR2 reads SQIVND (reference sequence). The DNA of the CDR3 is TGTGCCAGTAGTCGGGGGAGTCGGGTAGGGAACACCGGGGAGCTGTTTTTT. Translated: CASSRGSRVGNTGELFF.

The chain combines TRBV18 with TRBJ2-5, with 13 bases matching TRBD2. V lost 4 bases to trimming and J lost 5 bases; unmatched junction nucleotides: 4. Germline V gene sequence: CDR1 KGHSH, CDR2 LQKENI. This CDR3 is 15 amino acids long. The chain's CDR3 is CASSLTSGGQETQYF. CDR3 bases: TGTGCCAGCTCACTGACTAGCGGGGGGCAGGAGACCCAGTACTTC.

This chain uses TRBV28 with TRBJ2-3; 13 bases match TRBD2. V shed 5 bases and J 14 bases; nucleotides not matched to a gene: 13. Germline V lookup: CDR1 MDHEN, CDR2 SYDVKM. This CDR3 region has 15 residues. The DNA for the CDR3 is TGTGCCAGCAGTATACCGACTAGCGGGAGGCCACACCCGTATTTT. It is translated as CASSIPTSGRPHPYF.

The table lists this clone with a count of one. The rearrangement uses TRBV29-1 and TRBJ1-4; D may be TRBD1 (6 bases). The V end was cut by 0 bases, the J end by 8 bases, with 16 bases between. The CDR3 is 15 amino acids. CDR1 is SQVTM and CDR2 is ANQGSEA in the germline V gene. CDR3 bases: TGCAGCGTTGAAGAACAGGGAAACTTAGGCGAAAAACTGTTTTTT. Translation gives CSVEEQGNLGEKLFF.

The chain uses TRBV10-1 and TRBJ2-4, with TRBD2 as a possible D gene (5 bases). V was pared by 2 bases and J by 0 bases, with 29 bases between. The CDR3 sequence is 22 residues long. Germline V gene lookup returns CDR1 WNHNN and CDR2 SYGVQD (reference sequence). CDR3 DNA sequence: TGCGCCAGCAGTGAGCCCTCTTTGAGTGTGGAGGTGGAATCAGCAGCCAAAAACATTCAGTACTTC. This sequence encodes CASSEPSLSVEVESAAKNIQYF.

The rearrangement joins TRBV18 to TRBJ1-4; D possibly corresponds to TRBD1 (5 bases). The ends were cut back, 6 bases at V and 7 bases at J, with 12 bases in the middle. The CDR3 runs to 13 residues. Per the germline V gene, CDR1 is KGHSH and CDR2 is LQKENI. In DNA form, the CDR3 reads TGTGCCAGCTCGGACGGGGGGAGTGAAAAACTGTTTTTT. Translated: CASSDGGSEKLFF.

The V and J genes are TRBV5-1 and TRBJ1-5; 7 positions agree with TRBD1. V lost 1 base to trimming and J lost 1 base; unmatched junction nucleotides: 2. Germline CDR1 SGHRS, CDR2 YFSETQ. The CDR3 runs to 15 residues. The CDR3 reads CASSLTGESNQPQHF. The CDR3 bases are TGCGCCAGCAGCTTGACAGGGGAGAGCAATCAGCCCCAGCATTTT.

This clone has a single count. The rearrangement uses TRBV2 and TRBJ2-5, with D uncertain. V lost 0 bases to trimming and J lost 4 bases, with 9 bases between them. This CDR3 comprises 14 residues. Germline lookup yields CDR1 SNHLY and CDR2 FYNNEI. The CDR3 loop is CASSEALPGETQYF. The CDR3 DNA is TGTGCCAGCAGTGAAGCGCTTCCGGGAGAGACCCAGTACTTC.

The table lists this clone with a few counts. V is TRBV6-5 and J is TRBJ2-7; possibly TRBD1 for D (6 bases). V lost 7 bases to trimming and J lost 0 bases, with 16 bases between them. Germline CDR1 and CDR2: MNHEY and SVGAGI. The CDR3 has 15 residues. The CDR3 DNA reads TGTGCCAGCACCCATCGGCAGGGGAGCTCCTACGAGCAGTACTTC. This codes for CASTHRQGSSYEQYF.

The CDR3 DNA reads TGCGCCAGCAGCTTGGACCAGGGGGAAATGAACACTGAAGCTTTCTTT. It yields the protein CASSLDQGEMNTEAFF. This sequence joins TRBV5-1 and TRBJ1-1, with 7 nucleotides matching TRBD1. CDR1 SGHRS and CDR2 YFSETQ come from the germline V gene. J was trimmed by 0 bases and V by 0 bases; bases with no gene match: 5. The CDR3 runs 16 residues.

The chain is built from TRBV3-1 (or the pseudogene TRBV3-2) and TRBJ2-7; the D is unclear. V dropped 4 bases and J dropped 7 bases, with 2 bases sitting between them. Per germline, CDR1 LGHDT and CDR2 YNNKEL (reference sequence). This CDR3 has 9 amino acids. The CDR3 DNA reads TGTGCCAGCAGCCCAGAGCAGTACTTC. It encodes CASSPEQYF.

For the CDR3, the DNA is TGTGCCAGCAGTTATTTCGGGGGACGGATATATGGCTACACCTTC. As protein: CASSYFGGRIYGYTF. The chain has TRBV6-5 and TRBJ1-2, with a tentative D call TRBD1 (5 bases). The length of the CDR3 is 15 residues. Germline V gives CDR1 MNHEY, CDR2 SVGAGI. Trimming stripped 3 bases from V and 5 bases from J, with 16 bases between.

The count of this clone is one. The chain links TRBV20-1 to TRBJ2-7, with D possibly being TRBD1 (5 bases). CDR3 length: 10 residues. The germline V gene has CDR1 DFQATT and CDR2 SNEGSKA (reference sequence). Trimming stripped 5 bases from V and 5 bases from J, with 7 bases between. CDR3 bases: TGCAGTGCTTCAGGGAACGAGCAGTACTTC. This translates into CSASGNEQYF.

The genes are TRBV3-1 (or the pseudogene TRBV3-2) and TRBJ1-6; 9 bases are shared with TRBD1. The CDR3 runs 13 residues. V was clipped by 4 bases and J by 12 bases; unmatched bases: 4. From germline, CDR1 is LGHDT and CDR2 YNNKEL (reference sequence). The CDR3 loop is CASSRGQGGPLHF. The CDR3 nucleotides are TGTGCCAGCAGCCGGGGACAGGGTGGACCCCTCCACTTT.

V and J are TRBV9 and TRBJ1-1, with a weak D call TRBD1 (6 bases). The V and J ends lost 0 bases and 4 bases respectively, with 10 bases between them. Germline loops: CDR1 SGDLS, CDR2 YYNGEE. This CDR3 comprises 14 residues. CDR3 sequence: CASSVEGVSTEAFF. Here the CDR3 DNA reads TGTGCCAGCAGCGTAGAGGGGGTGAGCACTGAAGCTTTCTTT. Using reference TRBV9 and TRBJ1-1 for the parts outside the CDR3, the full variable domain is DSGVTQTPKHLITATGQRVTLRCSPRSGDLSVYWYQQSLDQGLQFLIQYYNGEERAKGNILERFSAQQFPDLHSELNLSSLELGDSALYFCASSVEGVSTEAFFGQGTRLTVV.

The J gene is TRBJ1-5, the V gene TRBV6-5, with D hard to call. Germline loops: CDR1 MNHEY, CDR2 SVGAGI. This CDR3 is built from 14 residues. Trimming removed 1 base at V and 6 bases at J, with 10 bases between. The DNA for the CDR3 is TGTGCCAGCAGTTACTTGGGAGTCAGTCAGCCCCAGCATTTT. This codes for CASSYLGVSQPQHF.

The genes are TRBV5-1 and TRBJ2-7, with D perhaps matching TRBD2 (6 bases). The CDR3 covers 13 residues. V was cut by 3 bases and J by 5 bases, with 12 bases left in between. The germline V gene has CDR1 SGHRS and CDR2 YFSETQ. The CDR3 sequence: CASSYRDLDEQYF. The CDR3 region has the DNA TGCGCCAGCAGCTACCGGGACTTAGACGAGCAGTACTTC.